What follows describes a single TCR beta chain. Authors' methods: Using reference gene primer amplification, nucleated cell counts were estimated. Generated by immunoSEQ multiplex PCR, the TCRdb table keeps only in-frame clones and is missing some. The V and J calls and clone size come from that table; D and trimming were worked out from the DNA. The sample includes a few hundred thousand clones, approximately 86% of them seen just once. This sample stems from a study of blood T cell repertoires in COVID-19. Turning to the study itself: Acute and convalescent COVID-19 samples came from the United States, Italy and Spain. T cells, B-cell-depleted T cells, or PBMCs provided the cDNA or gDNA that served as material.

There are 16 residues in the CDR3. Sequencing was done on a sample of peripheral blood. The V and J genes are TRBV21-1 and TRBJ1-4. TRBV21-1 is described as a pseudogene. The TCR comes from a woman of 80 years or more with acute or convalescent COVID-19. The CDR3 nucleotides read TGTGCCAGCAGCAAAGGGGGGAGGGGGACTAATGAAAAACTGTTTTTT. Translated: CASSKGGRGTNEKLFF.